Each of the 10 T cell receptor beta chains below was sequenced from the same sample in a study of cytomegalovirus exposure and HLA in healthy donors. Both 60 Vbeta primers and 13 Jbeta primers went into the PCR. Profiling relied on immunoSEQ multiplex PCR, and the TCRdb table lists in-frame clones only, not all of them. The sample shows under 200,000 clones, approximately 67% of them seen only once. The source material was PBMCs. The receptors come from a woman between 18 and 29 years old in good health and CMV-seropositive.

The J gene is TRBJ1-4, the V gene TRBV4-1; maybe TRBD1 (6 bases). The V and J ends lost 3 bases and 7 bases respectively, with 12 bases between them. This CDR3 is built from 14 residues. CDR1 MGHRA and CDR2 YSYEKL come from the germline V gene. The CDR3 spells CASSHGTLIEKLFF. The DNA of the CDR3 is TGCGCCAGCAGCCACGGGACATTGATTGAAAAACTGTTTTTT.

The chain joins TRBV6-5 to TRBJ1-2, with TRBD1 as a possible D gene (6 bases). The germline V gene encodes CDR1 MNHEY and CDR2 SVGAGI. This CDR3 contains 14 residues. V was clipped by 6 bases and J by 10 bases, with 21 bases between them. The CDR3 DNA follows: TGTGCCAGCAGCCCGGGACATACACCCTATACCTACACCTTC. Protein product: CASSPGHTPYTYTF.

CDR3 nucleotides: TGTGCCAGCGTCCTCTCCTACGAGCAGTACTTC. Protein sequence: CASVLSYEQYF. The chain uses TRBV2 and TRBJ2-7; D is ambiguous. V lost 8 bases to trimming and J lost 0 bases, with 5 bases between them. The CDR3 has 11 amino acids. The germline V gene has CDR1 SNHLY and CDR2 FYNNEI.

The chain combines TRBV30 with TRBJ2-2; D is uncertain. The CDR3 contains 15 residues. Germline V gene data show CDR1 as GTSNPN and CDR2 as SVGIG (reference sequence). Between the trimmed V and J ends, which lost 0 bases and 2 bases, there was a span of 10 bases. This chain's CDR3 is CAWSVKRRNTGELFF. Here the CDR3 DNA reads TGTGCCTGGAGTGTAAAACGGAGAAACACCGGGGAGCTGTTTTTT.

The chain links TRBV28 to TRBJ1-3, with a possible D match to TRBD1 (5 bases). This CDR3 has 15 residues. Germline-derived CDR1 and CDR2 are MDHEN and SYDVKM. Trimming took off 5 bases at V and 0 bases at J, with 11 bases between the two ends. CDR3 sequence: CASSPTAGSGNTIYF. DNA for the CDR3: TGTGCCAGCAGTCCGACAGCGGGCTCTGGAAACACCATATATTTT.

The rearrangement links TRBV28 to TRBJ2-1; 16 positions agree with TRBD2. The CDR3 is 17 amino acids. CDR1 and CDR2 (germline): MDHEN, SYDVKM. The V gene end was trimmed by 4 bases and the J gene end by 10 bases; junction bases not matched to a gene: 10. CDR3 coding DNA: TGTGCCAGCAGTTCGGGGACTAGCGGGAGGGCCGTAAGAGAGCAGTTCTTC. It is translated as CASSSGTSGRAVREQFF.

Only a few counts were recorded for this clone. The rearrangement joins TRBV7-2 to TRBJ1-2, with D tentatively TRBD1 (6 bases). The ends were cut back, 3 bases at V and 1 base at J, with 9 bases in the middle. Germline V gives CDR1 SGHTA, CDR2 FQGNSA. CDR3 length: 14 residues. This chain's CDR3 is CASSLDRLNYGYTF. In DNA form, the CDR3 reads TGTGCCAGCAGCTTGGACAGACTTAACTATGGCTACACCTTC.

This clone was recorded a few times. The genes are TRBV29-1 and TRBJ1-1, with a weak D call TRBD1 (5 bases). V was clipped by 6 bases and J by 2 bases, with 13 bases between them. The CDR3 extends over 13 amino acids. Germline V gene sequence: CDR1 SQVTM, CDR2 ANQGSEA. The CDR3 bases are TGCAGCGTCCAAGACAGATTTAACACTGAAGCTTTCTTT. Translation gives CSVQDRFNTEAFF.

The CDR3 spells CASSLGRTPQPQHF. The CDR3 DNA is TGTGCCAGCAGCCTCGGACGGACTCCTCAGCCCCAGCATTTT. The chain links TRBV7-8 to TRBJ1-5; D remains ambiguous. The ends were cut back, 5 bases at V and 6 bases at J, with 14 bases in the middle. CDR3 length: 14 residues. The germline V gene encodes CDR1 SGHVS and CDR2 FQNEAQ. Together with reference TRBV7-8 and TRBJ1-5, the CDR3 gives the full variable domain: GAGVSQSPRYKVAKRGQDVALRCDPISGHVSLFWYQQALGQGPEFLTYFQNEAQLDKSGLPSDRFFAERPEGSVSTLKIQRTQQEDSAVYLCASSLGRTPQPQHFGDGTRLSIL.

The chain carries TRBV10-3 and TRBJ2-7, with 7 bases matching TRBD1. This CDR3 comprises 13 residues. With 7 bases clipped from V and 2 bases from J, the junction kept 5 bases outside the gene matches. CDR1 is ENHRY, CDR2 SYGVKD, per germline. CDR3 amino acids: CAIMAGGTYEQYF. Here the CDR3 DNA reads TGTGCCATCATGGCAGGGGGAACCTACGAGCAGTACTTC.